This entry lists 3 T cell receptor beta chains sequenced from one sample in a study of T cell repertoires in cytomegalovirus infection. No antigen has been assigned to these receptors. TCRdb recomputed calls from the reads with MiXCR, one row per CDR3 protein. The sample lists nearly 700,000 distinct CDR3 sequences, roughly a third occurring once. The sample was cultured PBMCs, taken from culture after CMV antigen stimulation. The receptors were sampled from a human donor in good health (CMV status not recorded). Some clones in this sample may be carry-over from other donors' samples.

The rearrangement links TRBV7-6 to TRBJ2-2; D assignment may be TRBD1 or TRBD2 (5 bases each). The CDR3 has 14 amino acids. Trimming left V 4 bases short and J 4 bases short, with 10 bases between. In germline, CDR1 is SGHVS, CDR2 FNYEAQ. The CDR3 region has the DNA TGTGCCAGCAGCTACCGGGACGGCACCGGGGAGCTGTTTTTT. It is translated as CASSYRDGTGELFF.

This clonotype was counted between two and nine times. The CDR3 protein is CASSQARENYGYTF. DNA for the CDR3: TGCGCCAGCAGCCAGGCCAGGGAGAACTATGGCTACACCTTC. The genes are TRBV4-1 and TRBJ1-2; tentative D call: TRBD1 (5 bases). V shed 3 bases and J shed 2 bases, with 10 bases lying between them. This CDR3 has 14 amino acids. Germline V gene lookup returns CDR1 MGHRA and CDR2 YSYEKL.

V usage is TRBV18 and J usage is TRBJ1-3; the D is unclear. V dropped 6 bases and J dropped 0 bases, with 9 bases sitting between them. There are 14 residues in the CDR3. The germline gives CDR1 KGHSH, CDR2 LQKENI. In DNA, the CDR3 is TGTGCCAGCTCGCCGGATTACTCTGGAAACACCATATATTTT. It codes for CASSPDYSGNTIYF.